This is a list of T cell receptor beta chains from one sample in a study of cytomegalovirus exposure and HLA in healthy donors. Libraries were prepared by immunoSEQ multiplex PCR; TCRdb keeps only in-frame clonotypes and omits some of them. Of 150,000 to 200,000 clones listed, over 70% are singletons. The sequenced sample consisted of PBMCs. The receptors originated from a man under 40 in good health and CMV-seropositive. Both conserved end residues are trimmed from each CDR3. Fields, in order: V gene, J gene, CDR3 protein.

TRBV7-6	TRBJ2-2	ASSQQVTGELF
TRBV7-2	TRBJ2-3	ASSLRQVTDTQY
TRBV11-2	TRBJ1-1	ASSLGGGVTEAF
TRBV6-5	TRBJ2-1	ASRTRYEQF
TRBV7-6	TRBJ1-5	ASSLAANQPQH
TRBV11-3	TRBJ1-5	ASREGFQPQH
TRBV7-9	TRBJ1-2	ASSLVTGTGGYT
TRBV4-2	TRBJ2-3	ASSQDGFSGGGTDTQY
TRBV18	TRBJ2-2	ASSPIGGHTGELF
TRBV7-8	TRBJ2-7	ASSLRGGGIYEQY
TRBV6-6	TRBJ2-2	ASIRLAGSNTGELF
TRBV6-5	TRBJ2-1	ASMARRETYEQF
TRBV7-8	TRBJ2-7	ASSSTEWASSYEQY
TRBV7-2	TRBJ1-2	ASSPQTGQTYGYT
TRBV4-1	TRBJ1-2	ASSQESPWPQGAYGYT